The 12 T cell receptor beta chains listed next were all sequenced from one sample in a study of T-cell reconstitution after alpha-beta-depleted transplantation in children. Unique molecular identifiers tagged the TCRbeta library. Using its own MiXCR run on the PCR reads, TCRdb lists one record per CDR3 protein. The data show around 380,000 distinct CDR3 sequences, with roughly a tenth seen just once and nearly 5.5% held by the top ten. The sequencing used PBMCs from the stem cell graft donor, collected from the stem cell graft. All receptors derive from a human donor who donated a stem cell graft to a child with acute myeloid leukemia.

This clonotype was detected many times. This chain uses TRBV20-1 with TRBJ2-2, with D maybe TRBD2 (6 bases). Germline V gene sequence: CDR1 DFQATT, CDR2 SNEGSKA (reference sequence). Trimming took off 1 base at V and 5 bases at J, with 17 bases between the two ends. This CDR3 comprises 16 residues. CDR3 protein: CSARATSKALTGELFF. The CDR3 DNA follows: TGCAGTGCTAGAGCAACTAGCAAGGCTCTTACCGGGGAGCTGTTTTTT.

This clonotype has only a few counts. The chain is built from TRBV29-1 and TRBJ2-7; possible D gene TRBD2, 6 bases. Trimming shortened V by 4 bases and J by 5 bases, and 18 bases separated the two germline ends. Germline CDR1 reads SQVTM; CDR2 reads ANQGSEA. The CDR3 length is 14 residues. CDR3 DNA: TGCAGCGTTGGATGGATGGGACTTACCAACGAGCAGTACTTC. As protein: CSVGWMGLTNEQYF.

The chain employs TRBV5-1 and TRBJ2-7; 10 bases match TRBD2. V trimming: 0 bases; J trimming: 4 bases; junction bases outside the gene matches: 1. Germline assignment: CDR1 SGHRS and CDR2 YFSETQ. The CDR3 consists of 14 residues. Here the CDR3 DNA reads TGCGCCAGCAGCTTGGGGACTAGCGGATACGAGCAGTACGTC. It yields the protein CASSLGTSGYEQYV.

V gene TRBV10-3 combines with J gene TRBJ2-7; D gene uncertain. Germline CDR1 is ENHRY and CDR2 is SYGVKD. V shed 0 bases and J shed 4 bases, with 7 bases lying between them. The CDR3 is 13 amino acids. DNA of the CDR3: TGTGCCATCAGTGAGTCGACTCAGTACGAGCAGTACGTC. It encodes CAISESTQYEQYV.

This clonotype showed up many times. V usage is TRBV12-3 or TRBV12-4 and J usage is TRBJ1-1; no firm D call. The CDR3 length is 12 residues. V was trimmed by 6 bases and J by 0 bases, leaving 5 bases between them. CDR3 sequence (DNA): TGTGCCAGCAGGCGATTGAACACTGAAGCTTTCTTT. This codes for CASRRLNTEAFF.

The CDR3 loop is CSVEGYAEAFF. The CDR3 DNA is TGCAGCGTTGAGGGCTACGCTGAAGCTTTCTTT. The rearrangement uses TRBV29-1 and TRBJ1-1, with D unclear. Germline CDR1 is SQVTM and CDR2 is ANQGSEA. The CDR3 has 11 amino acids. The V end lost 3 bases, the J end lost 6 bases, and 8 bases lay between the germline ends.

This clonotype was seen repeatedly, ten times or more. The chain joins TRBV14 to TRBJ1-1; D call uncertain. Trimming stripped 4 bases from V and 4 bases from J, with 16 bases between. The germline CDR1 and CDR2 sequences are SGHDN and FVKESK. CDR3 size: 15 residues. CDR3 sequence: CASSRLEGLGTEAFF. CDR3 DNA: TGTGCCAGCAGCCGACTCGAAGGTTTAGGCACTGAAGCTTTCTTT.

The V and J genes are TRBV27 and TRBJ1-3; 9 bases align to TRBD1. Germline loops: CDR1 MNHEY, CDR2 SMNVEV (reference sequence). The V and J ends lost 6 bases and 2 bases, in that order; junction bases with no gene match: 5. The CDR3 totals 15 residues. As DNA, the CDR3 is TGTGCCAGCAGCACCGGGACAGGGACTGGAAACACCATATATTTT. It is translated as CASSTGTGTGNTIYF.

V is TRBV18 and J is TRBJ1-4; D uncertain. The CDR3 covers 15 residues. Germline values: CDR1 KGHSH, CDR2 LQKENI. The germline V and J ends were trimmed by 4 bases and 10 bases, with 19 bases remaining between them. CDR3 coding DNA: TGTGCCAGCTCACTGAGCCGGGGTCGGGAGTCAAAACTGTTTTTT. Amino acids: CASSLSRGRESKLFF.

This clonotype was seen only a few times. The CDR3 reads CATSDNRGGTDTQYF. The CDR3 DNA follows: TGTGCCACCAGTGACAACAGGGGAGGCACAGATACGCAGTATTTT. This sequence joins TRBV24-1 and TRBJ2-3; 7 bases map to TRBD1. Germline CDR1 is KGHDR and CDR2 is SFDVKD. CDR3 length: 15 residues. V shed 4 bases and J 1 base; nucleotides not matched to a gene: 4.

CDR3 sequence reads: CASSLHGEQYF. The CDR3 bases are TGCGCCAGCAGCCTCCACGGCGAGCAGTACTTC. V and J are TRBV4-1 and TRBJ2-7; D gene unclear. Trimming removed 4 bases at V and 6 bases at J, with 7 bases between. The CDR3 extends over 11 amino acids. Germline V gives CDR1 MGHRA, CDR2 YSYEKL.

This clonotype was detected many times. The chain combines TRBV20-1 with TRBJ2-7, with D possibly TRBD2 on 6 matching bases. The CDR3 covers 12 residues. Germline lookup yields CDR1 DFQATT and CDR2 SNEGSKA (reference sequence). The germline V and J ends were trimmed by 5 bases and 6 bases, with 14 bases remaining between them. The DNA of the CDR3 is TGCAGTGCTGGGACTCAGCCCGCCGAGCAGTACTTC. Translation gives CSAGTQPAEQYF.